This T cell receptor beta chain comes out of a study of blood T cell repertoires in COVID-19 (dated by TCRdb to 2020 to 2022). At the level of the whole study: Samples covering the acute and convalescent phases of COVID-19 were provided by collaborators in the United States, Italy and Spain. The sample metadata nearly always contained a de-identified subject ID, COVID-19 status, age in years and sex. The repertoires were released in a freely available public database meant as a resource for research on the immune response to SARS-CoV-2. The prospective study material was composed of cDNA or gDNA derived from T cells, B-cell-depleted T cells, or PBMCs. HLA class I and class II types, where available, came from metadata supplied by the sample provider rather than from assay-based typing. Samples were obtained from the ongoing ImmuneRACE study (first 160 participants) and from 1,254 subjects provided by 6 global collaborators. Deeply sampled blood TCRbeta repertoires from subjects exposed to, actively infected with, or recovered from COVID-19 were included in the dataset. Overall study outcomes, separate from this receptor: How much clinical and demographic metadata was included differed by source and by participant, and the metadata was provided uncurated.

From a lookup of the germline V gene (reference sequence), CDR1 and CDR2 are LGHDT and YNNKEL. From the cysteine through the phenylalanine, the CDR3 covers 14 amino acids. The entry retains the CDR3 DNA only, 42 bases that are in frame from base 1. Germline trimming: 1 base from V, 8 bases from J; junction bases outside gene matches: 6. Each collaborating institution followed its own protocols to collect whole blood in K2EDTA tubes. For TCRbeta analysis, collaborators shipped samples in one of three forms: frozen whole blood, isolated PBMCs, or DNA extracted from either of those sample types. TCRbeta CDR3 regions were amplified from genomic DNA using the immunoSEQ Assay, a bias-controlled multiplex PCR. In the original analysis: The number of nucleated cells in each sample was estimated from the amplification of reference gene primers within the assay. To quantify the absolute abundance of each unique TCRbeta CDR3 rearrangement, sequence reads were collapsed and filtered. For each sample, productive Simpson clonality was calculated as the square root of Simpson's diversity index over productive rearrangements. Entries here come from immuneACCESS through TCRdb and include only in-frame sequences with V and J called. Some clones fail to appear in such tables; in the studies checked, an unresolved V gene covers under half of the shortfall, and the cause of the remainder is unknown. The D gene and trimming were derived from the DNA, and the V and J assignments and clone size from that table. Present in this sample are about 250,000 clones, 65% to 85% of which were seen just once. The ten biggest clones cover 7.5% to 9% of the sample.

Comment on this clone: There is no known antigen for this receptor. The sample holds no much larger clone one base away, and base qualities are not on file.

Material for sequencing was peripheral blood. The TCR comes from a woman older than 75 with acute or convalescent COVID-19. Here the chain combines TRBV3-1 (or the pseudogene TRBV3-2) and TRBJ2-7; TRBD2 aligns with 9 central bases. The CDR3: CASSQGGAGGKQYF. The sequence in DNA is TGTGCCAGCAGCCAAGGAGGAGCGGGAGGAAAGCAGTACTTC.